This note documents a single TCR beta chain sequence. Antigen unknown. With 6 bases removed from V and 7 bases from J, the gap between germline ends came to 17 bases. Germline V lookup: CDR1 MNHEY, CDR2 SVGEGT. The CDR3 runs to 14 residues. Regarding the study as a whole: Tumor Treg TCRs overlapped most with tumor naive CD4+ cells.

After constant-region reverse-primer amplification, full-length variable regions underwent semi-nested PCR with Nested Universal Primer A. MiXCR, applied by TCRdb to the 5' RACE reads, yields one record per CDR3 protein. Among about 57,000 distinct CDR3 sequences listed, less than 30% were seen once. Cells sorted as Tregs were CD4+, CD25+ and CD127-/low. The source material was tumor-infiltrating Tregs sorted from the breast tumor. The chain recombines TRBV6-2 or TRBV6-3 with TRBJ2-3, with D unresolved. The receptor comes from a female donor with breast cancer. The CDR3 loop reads CASSPVDTLNTQYF. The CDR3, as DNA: TGTGCCAGCAGCCCCGTGGATACATTAAATACGCAGTATTTT.